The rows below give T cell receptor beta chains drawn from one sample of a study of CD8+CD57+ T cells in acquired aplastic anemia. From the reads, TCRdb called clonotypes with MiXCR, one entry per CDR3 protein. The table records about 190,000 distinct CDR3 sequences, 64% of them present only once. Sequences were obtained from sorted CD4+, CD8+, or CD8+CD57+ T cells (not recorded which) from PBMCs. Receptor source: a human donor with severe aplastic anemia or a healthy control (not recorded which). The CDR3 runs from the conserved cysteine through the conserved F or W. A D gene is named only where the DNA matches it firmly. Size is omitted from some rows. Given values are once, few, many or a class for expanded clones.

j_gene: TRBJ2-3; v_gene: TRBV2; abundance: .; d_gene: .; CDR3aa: CASSRDKPTDTQYF; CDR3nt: TGTGCCAGCAGTCGGGACAAACCCACAGATACGCAGTATTTT
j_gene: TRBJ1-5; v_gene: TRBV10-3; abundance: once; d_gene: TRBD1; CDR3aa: CASTTGGSQPQHF; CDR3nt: TGTGCCAGTACGACAGGGGGCAGTCAGCCCCAGCATTTT
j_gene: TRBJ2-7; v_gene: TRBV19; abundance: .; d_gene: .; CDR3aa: CASSIERSSYEQYF; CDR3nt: TGTGCCAGTAGTATCGAGAGGAGCTCCTACGAGCAGTACTTC
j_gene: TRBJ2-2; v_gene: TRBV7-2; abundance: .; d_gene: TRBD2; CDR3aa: CASSGTSGRFYTGELFF; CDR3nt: TGTGCCAGCAGTGGAACTAGCGGGAGGTTTTACACCGGGGAGCTGTTTTTT
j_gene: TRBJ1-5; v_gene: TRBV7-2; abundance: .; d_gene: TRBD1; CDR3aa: CASRSGTGNQPQHF; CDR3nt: TGTGCCAGCAGATCCGGGACAGGAAACCAGCCCCAGCATTTT
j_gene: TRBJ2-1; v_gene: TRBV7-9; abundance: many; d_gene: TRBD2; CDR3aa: CASDYLTGGEQFF; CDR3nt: TGTGCCAGCGACTACCTTACGGGAGGTGAGCAGTTCTTC
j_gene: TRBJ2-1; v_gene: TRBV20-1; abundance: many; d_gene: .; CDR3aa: CSARLSSSPTINEQFF; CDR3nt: TGCAGTGCTAGGCTCTCCTCTAGCCCCACGATCAATGAGCAGTTCTTC
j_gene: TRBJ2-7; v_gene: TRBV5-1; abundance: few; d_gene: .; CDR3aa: CASSSHGTRNYEQYF; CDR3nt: TGCGCCAGCAGCTCACACGGAACACGCAACTACGAGCAGTACTTC
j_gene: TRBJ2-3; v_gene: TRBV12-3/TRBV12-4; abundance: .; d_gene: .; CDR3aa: CASSFDRRVTQYF; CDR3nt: TGTGCCAGCAGTTTCGACAGGAGAGTTACGCAGTATTTT
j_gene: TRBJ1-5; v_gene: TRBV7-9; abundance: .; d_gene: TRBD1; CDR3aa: CASSPRGDQPQHF; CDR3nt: TGTGCCAGCAGCCCCAGGGGGGATCAGCCCCAGCATTTT
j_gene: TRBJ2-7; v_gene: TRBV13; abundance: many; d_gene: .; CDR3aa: CASSPWGEGSYEQYF; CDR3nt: TGTGCCAGCAGCCCTTGGGGCGAGGGATCCTACGAGCAGTACTTC
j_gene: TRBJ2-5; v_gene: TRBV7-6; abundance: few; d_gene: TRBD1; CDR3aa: CASSEPGQGRETQYF; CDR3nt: TGTGCCAGCAGCGAACCGGGACAGGGGAGAGAGACCCAGTACTTC
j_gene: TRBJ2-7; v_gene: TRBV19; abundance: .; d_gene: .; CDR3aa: CASSISGPVEQYF; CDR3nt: TGTGCCAGTAGTATATCAGGGCCGGTCGAGCAGTACTTC
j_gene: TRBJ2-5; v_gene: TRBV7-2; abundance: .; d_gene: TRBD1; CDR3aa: CASSLTGTGQETQYF; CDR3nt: TGTGCCAGCAGCTTAACCGGGACAGGACAAGAGACCCAGTACTTC
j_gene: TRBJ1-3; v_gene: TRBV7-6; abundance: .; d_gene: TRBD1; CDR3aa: CASSDMDRVGGNTIYF; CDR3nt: TGTGCCAGCAGCGATATGGACAGGGTTGGTGGAAACACCATATATTTT
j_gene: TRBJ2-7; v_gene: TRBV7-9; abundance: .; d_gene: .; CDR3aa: CASSLRTKTYEQYF; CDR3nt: TGTGCCAGCAGCTTAAGGACGAAGACCTACGAGCAGTACTTC
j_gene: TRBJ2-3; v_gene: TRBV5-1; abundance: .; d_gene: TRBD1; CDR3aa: CASSSPTGARDTQYF; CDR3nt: TGCGCCAGCAGCTCACCGACAGGGGCGAGGGATACGCAGTATTTT
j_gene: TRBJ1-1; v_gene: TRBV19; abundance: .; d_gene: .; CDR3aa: CASSPSAGTEAFF; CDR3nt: TGTGCCAGTAGTCCCTCGGCAGGCACTGAAGCTTTCTTT
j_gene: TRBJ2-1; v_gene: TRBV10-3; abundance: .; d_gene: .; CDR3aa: CAISESQVGSEQFF; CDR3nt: TGTGCCATCAGTGAGTCGCAAGTGGGGAGTGAGCAGTTCTTC
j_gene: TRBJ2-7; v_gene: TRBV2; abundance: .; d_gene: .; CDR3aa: CASMVSGRNEQYF; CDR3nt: TGTGCCAGCATGGTGTCGGGTAGGAACGAGCAGTACTTC
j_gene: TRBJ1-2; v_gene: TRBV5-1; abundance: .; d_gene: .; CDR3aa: CASSLAELQHFYGYTF; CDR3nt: TGCGCCAGCAGCTTGGCCGAGTTACAGCACTTCTATGGCTACACCTTC
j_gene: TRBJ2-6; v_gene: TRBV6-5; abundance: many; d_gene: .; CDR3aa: CASRVTGYSGANVLTF; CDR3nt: TGTGCCAGCAGGGTCACCGGGTACTCTGGGGCCAACGTCCTGACTTTC
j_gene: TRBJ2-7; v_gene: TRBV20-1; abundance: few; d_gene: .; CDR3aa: CSAPSSPEQYF; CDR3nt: TGCAGTGCTCCTTCCAGCCCCGAGCAGTACTTC
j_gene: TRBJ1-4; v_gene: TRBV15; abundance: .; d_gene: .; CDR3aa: CATGGGVLLGEKLFF; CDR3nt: TGTGCCACGGGCGGTGGGGTACTCTTGGGTGAAAAACTGTTTTTT
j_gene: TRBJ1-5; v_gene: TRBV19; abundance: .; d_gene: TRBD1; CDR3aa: CASSIDRDRLSQHF; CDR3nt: TGTGCCAGTAGTATAGATCGGGACAGGTTAAGCCAGCATTTT
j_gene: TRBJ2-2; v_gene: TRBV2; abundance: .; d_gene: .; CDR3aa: CASSDRLGTGELFF; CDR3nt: TGTGCCAGCAGTGACAGACTTGGCACCGGGGAGCTGTTTTTT
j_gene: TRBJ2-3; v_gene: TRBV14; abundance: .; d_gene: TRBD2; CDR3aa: CASSHSGSTDTQYF; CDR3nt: TGTGCCAGCAGCCATAGCGGGAGCACAGATACGCAGTATTTT
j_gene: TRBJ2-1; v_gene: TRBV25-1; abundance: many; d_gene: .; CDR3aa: CASSEPGGLVYNEQFF; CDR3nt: TGTGCCAGCAGTGAGCCCGGGGGACTCGTGTACAATGAGCAGTTCTTC
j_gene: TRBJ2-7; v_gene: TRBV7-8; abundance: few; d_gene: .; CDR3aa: CASSVGGTYEQYF; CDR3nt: TGTGCCAGCAGCGTCGGAGGGACCTACGAGCAGTACTTC
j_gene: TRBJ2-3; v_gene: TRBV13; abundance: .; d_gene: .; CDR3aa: CASSFESNTQYF; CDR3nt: TGTGCCAGCAGCTTCGAGTCAAATACGCAGTATTTT
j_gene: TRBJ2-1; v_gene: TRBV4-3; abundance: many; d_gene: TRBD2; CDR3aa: CASSRSTSDYNEQFF; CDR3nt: TGCGCCAGCAGCCGTTCGACTAGCGACTACAATGAGCAGTTCTTC
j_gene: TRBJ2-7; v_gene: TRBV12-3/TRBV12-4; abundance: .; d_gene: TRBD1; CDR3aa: CASSRDRVLSPDEQYF; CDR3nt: TGTGCCAGCAGTCGGGACAGGGTTTTGAGCCCGGACGAGCAGTACTTC
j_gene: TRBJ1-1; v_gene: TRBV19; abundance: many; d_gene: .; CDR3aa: CASSPGNTEAFF; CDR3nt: TGTGCCAGCAGTCCCGGCAACACTGAAGCTTTCTTT
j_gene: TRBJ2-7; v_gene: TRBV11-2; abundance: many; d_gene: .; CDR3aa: CASSFAPPGTLSYEQYF; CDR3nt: TGTGCCAGCAGCTTTGCCCCTCCAGGTACACTCTCCTACGAGCAGTACTTC
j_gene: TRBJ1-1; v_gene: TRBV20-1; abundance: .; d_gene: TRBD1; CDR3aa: CSAIDRVNTEAFF; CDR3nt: TGCAGTGCTATTGACAGGGTGAACACTGAAGCTTTCTTT
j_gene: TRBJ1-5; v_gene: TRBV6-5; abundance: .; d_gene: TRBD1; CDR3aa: CASSYVGGQQPQHF; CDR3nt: TGTGCCAGCAGTTACGTCGGGGGACAGCAGCCCCAGCATTTT
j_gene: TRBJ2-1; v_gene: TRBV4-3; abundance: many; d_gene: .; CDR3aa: CASSQYGAGGDEQFF; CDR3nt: TGCGCCAGCAGCCAGTACGGGGCGGGTGGGGATGAGCAGTTCTTC
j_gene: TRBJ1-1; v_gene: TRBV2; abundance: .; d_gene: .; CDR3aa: CASSERGGATEAFF; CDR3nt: TGTGCCAGCAGTGAAAGGGGGGGCGCGACTGAAGCTTTCTTT
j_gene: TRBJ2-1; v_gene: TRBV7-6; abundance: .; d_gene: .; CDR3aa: CASSVGVASYNEQFF; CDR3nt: TGTGCCAGCAGCGTCGGTGTTGCCTCCTACAATGAGCAGTTCTTC
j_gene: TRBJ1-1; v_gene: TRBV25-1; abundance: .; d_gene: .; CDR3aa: CASDGGAENTEAFF; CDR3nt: TGTGCCAGCGACGGGGGGGCAGAGAACACTGAAGCTTTCTTT
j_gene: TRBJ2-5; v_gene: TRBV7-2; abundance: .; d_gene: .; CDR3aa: CASSLGGFPETQYF; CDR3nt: TGTGCCAGCAGCTTAGGGGGGTTCCCAGAGACCCAGTACTTC
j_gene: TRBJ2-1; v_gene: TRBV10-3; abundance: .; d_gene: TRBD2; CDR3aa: CAIRTSYYNEQFF; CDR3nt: TGTGCCATCCGGACTAGTTACTACAATGAGCAGTTCTTC
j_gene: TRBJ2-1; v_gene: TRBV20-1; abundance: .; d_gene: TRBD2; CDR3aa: CSASRSLGEGRGEQFF; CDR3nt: TGCAGTGCGAGCAGGTCTTTGGGGGAGGGTCGTGGTGAGCAGTTCTTC
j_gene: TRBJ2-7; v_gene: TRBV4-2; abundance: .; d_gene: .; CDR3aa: CASSQALVDYEQYF; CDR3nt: TGTGCCAGCAGCCAAGCACTAGTTGACTACGAGCAGTACTTC
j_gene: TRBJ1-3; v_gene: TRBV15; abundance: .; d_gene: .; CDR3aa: CATSKEREGSHSSGNTIYF; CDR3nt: TGTGCCACCAGCAAGGAAAGGGAAGGTTCCCACAGCTCTGGAAACACCATATATTTT
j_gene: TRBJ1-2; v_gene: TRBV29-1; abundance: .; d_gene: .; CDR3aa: CSVDPFDGYTF; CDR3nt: TGCAGCGTTGATCCGTTCGATGGCTACACCTTC
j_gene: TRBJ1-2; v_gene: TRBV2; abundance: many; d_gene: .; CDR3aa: CASSDIRAPDYGYTF; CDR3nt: TGTGCCAGCAGTGATATCCGGGCCCCGGACTATGGCTACACCTTC
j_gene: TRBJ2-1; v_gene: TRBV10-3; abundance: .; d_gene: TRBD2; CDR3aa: CASSYGSSGREQFF; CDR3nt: TGTGCCAGCAGTTACGGTTCTAGCGGGAGGGAGCAGTTCTTC
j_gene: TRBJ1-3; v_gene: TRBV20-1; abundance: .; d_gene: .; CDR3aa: CSATSGTPNSGNTIYF; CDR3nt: TGCAGTGCTACCTCTGGGACACCGAACTCTGGAAACACCATATATTTT
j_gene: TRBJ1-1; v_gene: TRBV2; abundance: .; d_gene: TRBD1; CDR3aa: CASSEARDRVNPEAFF; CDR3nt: TGTGCCAGCAGTGAAGCCAGGGACAGGGTGAACCCTGAAGCTTTCTTT